This TCR beta chain came from a study of blood T cell repertoires in COVID-19. Study in general: PBMCs, B-cell-depleted T cells, or T cells provided the cDNA or gDNA that made up the material.

In the original processing: Reference gene primers were amplified, and this amplification served to estimate nucleated cell counts. Here immunoSEQ multiplex PCR was the method, and the copy in TCRdb shows in-frame clones only, minus some. V, J and clone size are those of that table, while D and trimming were read from the DNA. This repertoire shows about 56,000 clones, approximately 81% found once; its top ten account for roughly 13%. Source material: peripheral blood. This receptor was obtained from a woman older than 75 with acute or convalescent COVID-19.

CDR3 residues: CASSPRTSGGTDTQYF. CDR3 DNA sequence: TGTGCCAGCAGCCCCAGGACTAGCGGGGGCACAGATACGCAGTATTTT. V and J are TRBV11-1 and TRBJ2-3, with 12 bases matching TRBD2. The germline CDR1 and CDR2 sequences are SGHAT and FQDESV (reference sequence). The CDR3 contains 16 residues. V lost 5 bases, J lost 1 base, and 4 bases stayed unmatched.